Here is one T cell receptor (beta chain) with its context. This specimen belongs to a study of shared clonotypes between healthy human individuals. The protocol was immunoSEQ multiplex PCR, while the TCRdb copy is restricted to in-frame clones and leaves out a portion. This repertoire shows some 1 million clones, approximately 72% found once; its top ten account for approximately 1.5%. The ends were cut back, 3 bases at V and 0 bases at J, with 13 bases in the middle. The length of the CDR3 is 16 residues. Looked up from germline, CDR1 is SGHRS and CDR2 is YFSETQ. The specimen was memory CD4+ T cells sorted from blood. As to subset: CD45RA-negative fraction. This sequence originates from a man between 18 and 35 years old in good health. The rearrangement links TRBV5-1 to TRBJ2-1, with a weak D call TRBD2 (5 bases). In nucleotides, the CDR3 is TGCGCCAGCAGCTCCGCGGGCCTGAGCTCCTACAATGAGCAGTTCTTC. Encoded protein: CASSSAGLSSYNEQFF.